A selection of T cell receptor beta chains follows, all from one sample in a study of blood T cell repertoires in COVID-19. The table came from immunoSEQ multiplex PCR; TCRdb's copy has only in-frame clones and leaves some out. The table shows approximately 200,000 clones, with roughly 85% occurring only once. Sequencing was carried out using PBMCs or T cells enriched from blood (not recorded which). Receptors originate from a man in his forties who had recovered from COVID-19. Both conserved end residues are part of each CDR3. Each record gives: CDR3 length, D gene, J gene, V gene, clone size, CDR3 DNA, CDR3 protein. The D gene is left open where the match is weak. The size of a clone is reported for some rows only, either as once, few or many, or as a class for expanded clones.

cdr3_length: 13; d_call: -; j_call: TRBJ2-5; v_call: TRBV29-1; clone_size: -; cdr3_nt: TGCAGCGCCCCCGGGACACCTCAAGAGACCCAGTACTTC; cdr3_aa: CSAPGTPQETQYF
cdr3_length: 15; d_call: -; j_call: TRBJ2-7; v_call: TRBV4-3; clone_size: -; cdr3_nt: TGCGCCAGCAGCCAAGCGCGGGGTCCGGTCTACGAGCAGTACTTC; cdr3_aa: CASSQARGPVYEQYF
cdr3_length: 14; d_call: TRBD1; j_call: TRBJ2-2; v_call: TRBV18; clone_size: -; cdr3_nt: TGTGCCAGCTCACCGGACAGGGTTGTCGGGGAGCTGTTTTTT; cdr3_aa: CASSPDRVVGELFF
cdr3_length: 14; d_call: -; j_call: TRBJ2-2; v_call: TRBV9; clone_size: -; cdr3_nt: TGTGCCAGCAGCGTAGGTAGCGAAACCGGGGAGCTGTTTTTT; cdr3_aa: CASSVGSETGELFF
cdr3_length: 12; d_call: -; j_call: TRBJ1-3; v_call: TRBV14; clone_size: -; cdr3_nt: TGTGCCAGCAGCCAAGATTCTAACACCATATATTTT; cdr3_aa: CASSQDSNTIYF
cdr3_length: 15; d_call: TRBD2; j_call: TRBJ2-7; v_call: TRBV7-9; clone_size: -; cdr3_nt: TGTGCCAGCAGCCTGGGGCGGGAGTTGTCCTACGAGCAGTACTTC; cdr3_aa: CASSLGRELSYEQYF
cdr3_length: 13; d_call: -; j_call: TRBJ1-1; v_call: TRBV12-3/TRBV12-4; clone_size: -; cdr3_nt: TGTGCCAGCAGCCCTCAGATGAACACTGAAGCTTTCTTT; cdr3_aa: CASSPQMNTEAFF
cdr3_length: 15; d_call: -; j_call: TRBJ1-4; v_call: TRBV7-6; clone_size: once; cdr3_nt: TGTGCCAGCAGCCCGACGGGAGGGACTAATGAAAAACTGTTTTTT; cdr3_aa: CASSPTGGTNEKLFF
cdr3_length: 17; d_call: TRBD1; j_call: TRBJ2-7; v_call: TRBV30; clone_size: -; cdr3_nt: TGTGCCTGGACTGACAGGGGGGCCATACTTGCCCCACACGAGCAGTACTTC; cdr3_aa: CAWTDRGAILAPHEQYF
cdr3_length: 15; d_call: TRBD1; j_call: TRBJ1-1; v_call: TRBV19; clone_size: -; cdr3_nt: TGTGCCAGTAGGTTGACAGGGGGCGAAGGGGCTGAAGCTTTCTTT; cdr3_aa: CASRLTGGEGAEAFF
cdr3_length: 16; d_call: TRBD1; j_call: TRBJ2-1; v_call: TRBV25-1; clone_size: -; cdr3_nt: TGTGCCAGCAGTGAATATAGGAGACAGGGCATCGATGAGCAGTTCTTC; cdr3_aa: CASSEYRRQGIDEQFF
cdr3_length: 15; d_call: TRBD1; j_call: TRBJ1-2; v_call: TRBV27; clone_size: -; cdr3_nt: TGTGCCAGCAGCCTCGGGACAGGGAGAGGGAGCGGCTACACCTTC; cdr3_aa: CASSLGTGRGSGYTF
cdr3_length: 14; d_call: -; j_call: TRBJ1-2; v_call: TRBV3-1/TRBV3-2; clone_size: -; cdr3_nt: TGTGCCAGCAGCCAAGAAGCGCGTGCGGAGGGCTACACCTTC; cdr3_aa: CASSQEARAEGYTF
cdr3_length: 14; d_call: TRBD2; j_call: TRBJ2-7; v_call: TRBV2; clone_size: -; cdr3_nt: TGTGCCAGCAATCTAGCGGGAGACGTGTACGAGCAGTACTTC; cdr3_aa: CASNLAGDVYEQYF
cdr3_length: 15; d_call: TRBD1; j_call: TRBJ1-2; v_call: TRBV5-1; clone_size: once; cdr3_nt: TGCGCCAGCAGCCCGCAGACAGGGGTGTTCCATGGCTACACCTTC; cdr3_aa: CASSPQTGVFHGYTF
cdr3_length: 16; d_call: TRBD2; j_call: TRBJ2-3; v_call: TRBV19; clone_size: -; cdr3_nt: TGTGCCAGTAGTATAGTGGCGGGAGCCGCCACAGATACGCAGTATTTT; cdr3_aa: CASSIVAGAATDTQYF
cdr3_length: 15; d_call: -; j_call: TRBJ2-3; v_call: TRBV28; clone_size: -; cdr3_nt: TGTGCCAGCAGCCGACTAGGTGGGCGCACAGATACGCAGTATTTT; cdr3_aa: CASSRLGGRTDTQYF
cdr3_length: 21; d_call: TRBD1; j_call: TRBJ1-4; v_call: TRBV28; clone_size: -; cdr3_nt: TGTGCCAGCAGTTTAGGGGTTTGGATTCGGGACAGGGGGCAAGAAGATGAAAAACTGTTTTTT; cdr3_aa: CASSLGVWIRDRGQEDEKLFF
cdr3_length: 15; d_call: TRBD1; j_call: TRBJ2-7; v_call: TRBV4-1; clone_size: -; cdr3_nt: TGCGCCAGCAGCCTTGCCAGACAGGGAACCTACGAGCAGTACTTC; cdr3_aa: CASSLARQGTYEQYF
cdr3_length: 14; d_call: TRBD1; j_call: TRBJ1-4; v_call: TRBV7-9; clone_size: once; cdr3_nt: TGTGCCAGCCGGACAGGTGGACTTAATGAAAAACTGTTTTTT; cdr3_aa: CASRTGGLNEKLFF
cdr3_length: 15; d_call: TRBD2; j_call: TRBJ2-5; v_call: TRBV7-2; clone_size: once; cdr3_nt: TGTGCCAGCAGCTTCCCCGGGAGGGGGATTGGGTCCCAGTACTTC; cdr3_aa: CASSFPGRGIGSQYF
cdr3_length: 15; d_call: -; j_call: TRBJ1-5; v_call: TRBV30; clone_size: -; cdr3_nt: TGTGCCTGGAATCCCGGACATTCTAGCAATCAGCCCCAGCATTTT; cdr3_aa: CAWNPGHSSNQPQHF
cdr3_length: 13; d_call: -; j_call: TRBJ1-2; v_call: TRBV2; clone_size: -; cdr3_nt: TGTGCCAGCGATGAGGGGAGGAACTATGGCTACACCTTC; cdr3_aa: CASDEGRNYGYTF
cdr3_length: 11; d_call: -; j_call: TRBJ1-4; v_call: TRBV28; clone_size: -; cdr3_nt: TGTGCCAGCAAAGGGGATGAAAAACTGTTTTTT; cdr3_aa: CASKGDEKLFF
cdr3_length: 17; d_call: TRBD2; j_call: TRBJ2-2; v_call: TRBV4-1; clone_size: -; cdr3_nt: TGCGCCAGCAGCCAAGAATTTCAGCGGGAGGGTGCCGGGGAGCTGTTTTTT; cdr3_aa: CASSQEFQREGAGELFF
cdr3_length: 14; d_call: -; j_call: TRBJ1-1; v_call: TRBV7-8; clone_size: -; cdr3_nt: TGTGCCAGCAGCTTATCCCGGTCCCTATCTGAAGCTTTCTTT; cdr3_aa: CASSLSRSLSEAFF
cdr3_length: 13; d_call: -; j_call: TRBJ2-7; v_call: TRBV3-1/TRBV3-2; clone_size: -; cdr3_nt: TGTGCCAGCAGCTCAGGTAGAACCTACGAGCAGTACTTC; cdr3_aa: CASSSGRTYEQYF
cdr3_length: 16; d_call: -; j_call: TRBJ2-2; v_call: TRBV14; clone_size: -; cdr3_nt: TGTGCCAGCAGCCAAGTCCGGGGGTTTAACACCGGGGAGCTGTTTTTT; cdr3_aa: CASSQVRGFNTGELFF
cdr3_length: 14; d_call: -; j_call: TRBJ1-2; v_call: TRBV5-3; clone_size: -; cdr3_nt: TGTGCCAGAAGCTTGGAGGGGGTAGGCTATGGCTACACCTTC; cdr3_aa: CARSLEGVGYGYTF
cdr3_length: 13; d_call: TRBD1; j_call: TRBJ1-2; v_call: TRBV5-4; clone_size: -; cdr3_nt: TGTGCCAGCAGCTTGCAGGGGGACCATGGCTACACCTTC; cdr3_aa: CASSLQGDHGYTF
cdr3_length: 13; d_call: -; j_call: TRBJ2-4; v_call: TRBV30; clone_size: -; cdr3_nt: TGTGCCTGGAGTGTATCCGCCCAGAACATTCAGTACTTC; cdr3_aa: CAWSVSAQNIQYF
cdr3_length: 13; d_call: -; j_call: TRBJ2-7; v_call: TRBV29-1; clone_size: few; cdr3_nt: TGCAGCGTTCTTAGCGGCCCCCCGGGGGAGCAGTACTTC; cdr3_aa: CSVLSGPPGEQYF
cdr3_length: 15; d_call: -; j_call: TRBJ1-5; v_call: TRBV5-6; clone_size: -; cdr3_nt: TGTGCCAGCAGCTTGGGACAGTATAGCAATCAGCCCCAGCATTTT; cdr3_aa: CASSLGQYSNQPQHF
cdr3_length: 14; d_call: -; j_call: TRBJ1-1; v_call: TRBV6-5; clone_size: -; cdr3_nt: TGTGCCAGCAGTCTCGGGACACCCAACACTGAAGCTTTCTTT; cdr3_aa: CASSLGTPNTEAFF
cdr3_length: 13; d_call: -; j_call: TRBJ2-1; v_call: TRBV4-1; clone_size: -; cdr3_nt: TGCGCCAGCAGCCCCGAACTAGGTGGCGAGCAGTTCTTC; cdr3_aa: CASSPELGGEQFF
cdr3_length: 19; d_call: -; j_call: TRBJ1-6; v_call: TRBV28; clone_size: -; cdr3_nt: TGTGCCAGCAGTGGCGTTGCACGGTCCCGGAGCTCCTATAATTCACCCCTCCACTTT; cdr3_aa: CASSGVARSRSSYNSPLHF
cdr3_length: 15; d_call: TRBD1; j_call: TRBJ2-5; v_call: TRBV6-1; clone_size: -; cdr3_nt: TGTGCCAGCAGTGAACCCGGGACAGGGCGAGAGACCCAGTACTTC; cdr3_aa: CASSEPGTGRETQYF
cdr3_length: 13; d_call: -; j_call: TRBJ1-3; v_call: TRBV7-2; clone_size: once; cdr3_nt: TGTGCCAGCAGCTCAGGCTCTGGAAACACCATATATTTT; cdr3_aa: CASSSGSGNTIYF
cdr3_length: 13; d_call: -; j_call: TRBJ1-1; v_call: TRBV30; clone_size: -; cdr3_nt: TGTGCCTGGAGTGTTACTATGAACACTGAAGCTTTCTTT; cdr3_aa: CAWSVTMNTEAFF
cdr3_length: 14; d_call: -; j_call: TRBJ1-5; v_call: TRBV29-1; clone_size: -; cdr3_nt: TGCAGCGTATCCCTCGGGGGAGGCAATCAGCCCCAGCATTTT; cdr3_aa: CSVSLGGGNQPQHF
cdr3_length: 15; d_call: TRBD1; j_call: TRBJ2-7; v_call: TRBV18; clone_size: few; cdr3_nt: TGTGCCAGCTCACCACGGGGGACAGGGGGGTACGAGCAGTACTTC; cdr3_aa: CASSPRGTGGYEQYF
cdr3_length: 14; d_call: -; j_call: TRBJ1-2; v_call: TRBV19; clone_size: few; cdr3_nt: TGTGCCAGTAGTATAGATCTATTGGGGCCCGGCTACACCTTC; cdr3_aa: CASSIDLLGPGYTF
cdr3_length: 14; d_call: -; j_call: TRBJ1-1; v_call: TRBV12-5; clone_size: -; cdr3_nt: TGTGCTAGTGGTGTCGGCGGGGGCGACACTGAAGCTTTCTTT; cdr3_aa: CASGVGGGDTEAFF
cdr3_length: 14; d_call: -; j_call: TRBJ1-2; v_call: TRBV3-1/TRBV3-2; clone_size: -; cdr3_nt: TGTGCCAGCAGCCACCCGACAGTTAACTATGGCTACACCTTC; cdr3_aa: CASSHPTVNYGYTF
cdr3_length: 15; d_call: -; j_call: TRBJ1-4; v_call: TRBV5-8; clone_size: once; cdr3_nt: TGTGCCAGCACCATCACCGTAGGGGGTGGCGAAAAACTGTTTTTT; cdr3_aa: CASTITVGGGEKLFF
cdr3_length: 15; d_call: TRBD2; j_call: TRBJ2-2; v_call: TRBV6-6; clone_size: -; cdr3_nt: TGTGCCAGCAGTGGGACTAGCGGGATCAACGGGGAGCTGTTTTTT; cdr3_aa: CASSGTSGINGELFF
cdr3_length: 15; d_call: TRBD1; j_call: TRBJ1-5; v_call: TRBV7-2; clone_size: -; cdr3_nt: TGTGCCAGCAGCTTAGCGAACCAGGGGGCTCAGCCCCAGCATTTT; cdr3_aa: CASSLANQGAQPQHF
cdr3_length: 16; d_call: -; j_call: TRBJ2-1; v_call: TRBV7-6; clone_size: -; cdr3_nt: TGTGCCAGCAGCCCACGGACGGGGAGTCCCTACAATGAGCAGTTCTTC; cdr3_aa: CASSPRTGSPYNEQFF
cdr3_length: 15; d_call: TRBD2; j_call: TRBJ2-2; v_call: TRBV19; clone_size: -; cdr3_nt: TGTGCCAGTAGAGCCGGACTAGCAGGCACCGGGGAGCTGTTTTTT; cdr3_aa: CASRAGLAGTGELFF
cdr3_length: 15; d_call: TRBD2; j_call: TRBJ2-7; v_call: TRBV6-1; clone_size: few; cdr3_nt: TGTGCCAGCAGTGAAGTCGGCGGGAGCTCCTACGAGCAGTACTTC; cdr3_aa: CASSEVGGSSYEQYF
cdr3_length: 10; d_call: -; j_call: TRBJ2-7; v_call: TRBV2; clone_size: once; cdr3_nt: TGTGCCAGCATAGATTACGAGCAGTACTTC; cdr3_aa: CASIDYEQYF
cdr3_length: 13; d_call: -; j_call: TRBJ1-1; v_call: TRBV29-1; clone_size: -; cdr3_nt: TGCAGCGTTGAAACATCGCAGGGGACTGAAGCTTTCTTT; cdr3_aa: CSVETSQGTEAFF
cdr3_length: 15; d_call: -; j_call: TRBJ2-1; v_call: TRBV2; clone_size: -; cdr3_nt: TGTGCCAGCACTAGGACGGGGAGTAACTACAATGAGCAGTTCTTC; cdr3_aa: CASTRTGSNYNEQFF
cdr3_length: 16; d_call: TRBD1; j_call: TRBJ2-5; v_call: TRBV6-5; clone_size: -; cdr3_nt: TGTGCCAGCAGTTACTCGGGGACAGGGAGGGGAGAGACCCAGTACTTC; cdr3_aa: CASSYSGTGRGETQYF
cdr3_length: 15; d_call: TRBD1; j_call: TRBJ2-1; v_call: TRBV5-1; clone_size: once; cdr3_nt: TGCGCCAGCAGCCGTGGACAGGGCGTTGCCAATGAGCAGTTCTTC; cdr3_aa: CASSRGQGVANEQFF
cdr3_length: 14; d_call: TRBD1; j_call: TRBJ2-7; v_call: TRBV15; clone_size: -; cdr3_nt: TGTGCCACCGTCCCGGACAGGGGGCACCACGAGCAGTACTTC; cdr3_aa: CATVPDRGHHEQYF